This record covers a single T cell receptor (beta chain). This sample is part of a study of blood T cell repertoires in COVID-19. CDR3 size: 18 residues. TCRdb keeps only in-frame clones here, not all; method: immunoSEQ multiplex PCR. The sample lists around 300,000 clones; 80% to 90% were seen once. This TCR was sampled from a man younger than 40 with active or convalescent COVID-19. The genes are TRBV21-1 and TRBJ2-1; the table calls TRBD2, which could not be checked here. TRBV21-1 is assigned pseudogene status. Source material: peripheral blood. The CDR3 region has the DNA TGTGCCAGCAGCTCTGAAGACTACAATTTGTTGATGGGAAATGAGCAGTTCTTC. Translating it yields CASSSEDYNLLMGNEQFF.